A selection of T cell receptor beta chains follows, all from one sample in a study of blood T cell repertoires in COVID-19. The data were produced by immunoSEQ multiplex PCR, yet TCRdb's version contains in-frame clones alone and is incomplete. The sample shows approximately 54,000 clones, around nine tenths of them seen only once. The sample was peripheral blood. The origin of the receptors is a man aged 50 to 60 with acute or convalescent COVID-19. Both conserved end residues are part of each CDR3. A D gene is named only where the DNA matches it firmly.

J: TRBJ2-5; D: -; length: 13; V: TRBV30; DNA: TGTGCCTGCCAAGACAGGCCCCCAGAGACCCAGTACTTC; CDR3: CACQDRPPETQYF
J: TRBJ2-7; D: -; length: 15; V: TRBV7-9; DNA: TGTGCCAGCAGCTTACGGGGGACAGCGGCCTACGAGCAGTACTTC; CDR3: CASSLRGTAAYEQYF
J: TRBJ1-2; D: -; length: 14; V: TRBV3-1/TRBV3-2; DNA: TGTGCCAGCAGCCTTACGGACCCAGGGAATGGCTACACCTTC; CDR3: CASSLTDPGNGYTF
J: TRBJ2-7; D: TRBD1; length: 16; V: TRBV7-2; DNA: TGTGCCAGCAGCTTAGCTGGGACAGGACTCTCCTACGAGCAGTACTTC; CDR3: CASSLAGTGLSYEQYF
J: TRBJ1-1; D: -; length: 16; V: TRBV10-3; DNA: TGTGCCATCAGTGAGTCGGAGGGCAGGCTGAACACTGAAGCTTTCTTT; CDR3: CAISESEGRLNTEAFF
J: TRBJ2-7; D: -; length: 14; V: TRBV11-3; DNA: TGTGCCAGCAGTTTCAACAGGGTTTCCTACGAGCAGTACTTC; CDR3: CASSFNRVSYEQYF
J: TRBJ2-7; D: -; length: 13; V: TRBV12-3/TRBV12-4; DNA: TGTGCCAGCAGTTCAGGGGTCCCCTACGAGCAGTACTTC; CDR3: CASSSGVPYEQYF
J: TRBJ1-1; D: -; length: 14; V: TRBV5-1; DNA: TGCGCCAGCAGCTTGAATCAGGGGTACACTGAAGCTTTCTTT; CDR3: CASSLNQGYTEAFF
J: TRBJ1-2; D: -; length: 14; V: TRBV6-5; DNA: TGTGCCAGCAGCCCCATACGACAGGACTATGGCTACACCTTC; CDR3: CASSPIRQDYGYTF
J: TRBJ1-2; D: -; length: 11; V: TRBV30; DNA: TGTGCCTGGAGTGTGAGGTATGGCTACACCTTC; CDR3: CAWSVRYGYTF
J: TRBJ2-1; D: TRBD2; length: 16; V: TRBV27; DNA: TGTGCCAGCAGTCCCGGGACTAGCGGGAGTTTCAATGAGCAGTTCTTC; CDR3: CASSPGTSGSFNEQFF